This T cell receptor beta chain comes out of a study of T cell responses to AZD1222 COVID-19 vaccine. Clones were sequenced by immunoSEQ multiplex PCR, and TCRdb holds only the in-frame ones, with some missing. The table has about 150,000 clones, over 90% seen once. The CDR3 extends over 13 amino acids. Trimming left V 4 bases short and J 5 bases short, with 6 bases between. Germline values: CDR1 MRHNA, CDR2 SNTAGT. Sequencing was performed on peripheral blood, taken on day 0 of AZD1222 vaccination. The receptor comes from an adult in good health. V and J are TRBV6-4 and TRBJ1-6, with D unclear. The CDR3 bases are TGTGCCAGCAGTGTGGGCAATAATTCACCCCTCCACTTT. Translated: CASSVGNNSPLHF.